Shown below are 5 T cell receptor beta chains from a single sample sequenced in a study of blood T cell repertoires in COVID-19. Libraries were prepared by immunoSEQ multiplex PCR; TCRdb keeps only in-frame clonotypes and omits some of them. The sample lists approximately 110,000 clones, around 86% occurring once. The sample consisted of peripheral blood. Receptors were obtained from a man between 65 and 85 years old with acute or convalescent COVID-19.

The chain employs TRBV29-1 and TRBJ1-1; 8 bases align to TRBD1. The CDR3 is made up of 13 amino acids. V lost 3 bases, J lost 6 bases, and 6 bases stayed unmatched. Per the germline V gene, CDR1 is SQVTM and CDR2 is ANQGSEA. CDR3 sequence (DNA): TGCAGCGTTGATATTCAGGGGGCCCCTGAAGCTTTCTTT. It codes for CSVDIQGAPEAFF.

The rearrangement joins TRBV6-5 to TRBJ2-2, with 10 bases matching TRBD1. The length of the CDR3 is 14 residues. CDR1 and CDR2 from the germline V gene are MNHEY and SVGAGI. V gave up 6 bases and J gave up 3 bases; unmatched junction bases: 1. CDR3 sequence reads: CASSGTGDTGELFF. The CDR3 DNA is TGTGCCAGCAGCGGGACAGGGGACACCGGGGAGCTGTTTTTT.

V is TRBV5-4 and J is TRBJ1-3, with 8 bases that match TRBD1. This CDR3 comprises 17 residues. Germline CDR1 reads SGHNT; CDR2 reads YYREEE (reference sequence). V shed 4 bases, J shed 2 bases, and the junction held 11 bases outside the gene matches. CDR3: CASSPGQGARTGNTIYF. The DNA for the CDR3 is TGTGCCAGCAGCCCTGGACAGGGAGCGAGGACTGGAAACACCATATATTTT.

V and J are TRBV6-5 and TRBJ2-7, with 7 bases matching TRBD1. This CDR3 spans 15 amino acids. The trim removed 0 bases at V and 3 bases at J, leaving 5 bases unmatched. Germline V gene data show CDR1 as MNHEY and CDR2 as SVGAGI. CDR3 nucleotides: TGTGCCAGCAGTTACTCAACGACAGGGCTCTACGAGCAGTACTTC. It codes for CASSYSTTGLYEQYF.

The CDR3 is CASTKGQSNTEAFF. CDR3 sequence (DNA): TGTGCCAGCACGAAGGGACAGTCTAACACTGAAGCTTTCTTT. The chain is built from TRBV9 and TRBJ1-1; 7 nucleotides match TRBD1. V lost 6 bases to trimming and J lost 2 bases; unmatched junction nucleotides: 7. CDR3 length: 14 amino acids. Germline V lookup: CDR1 SGDLS, CDR2 YYNGEE.